The 2 T cell receptor beta chains presented below share a single source sample, sequenced in a study of cytomegalovirus exposure and HLA in healthy donors. With 60 Vbeta and 13 Jbeta primers, the PCR was carried out. TCRdb's copy holds only in-frame clones and misses some; the assay was immunoSEQ multiplex PCR. The sample holds 210,000 or so clones; 85% to 90% are singletons and the top ten take about 1.2%. What was sequenced was PBMCs. Receptor source: a young man in good health and CMV-seronegative.

The chain uses TRBV21-1 and TRBJ1-2; TRBD1 is the table's D call, not checked against the DNA. TRBV21-1 is assigned pseudogene status. CDR3 length: 16 residues. The CDR3 here is CASRSRQPTGNYGYTF. CDR3 nucleotides: TGTGCCAGCCGCAGCCGCCAGCCGACAGGGAACTATGGCTACACCTTC.

The chain combines TRBV27 with TRBJ2-3, with 14 positions matching TRBD2. The V and J ends lost 5 bases and 3 bases, in that order; junction bases with no gene match: 4. CDR3 length equals 16 residues. The V gene's germline CDR1 is MNHEY and CDR2 SMNVEV (reference sequence). In DNA form, the CDR3 reads TGTGCCAGCAGTGCCAGACTAGCGGGAGGGACAGATACGCAGTATTTT. This translates into CASSARLAGGTDTQYF.